The clone carrying this T cell receptor beta chain was seen only a few times. This specimen comes from a study of blood T cell repertoires in COVID-19. For the study at large: Acute and convalescent COVID-19 specimens originated in the United States, Italy and Spain. PBMCs, B-cell-depleted T cells, or T cells were the source of the cDNA or gDNA that made up the material.

In the original workflow: Estimation of nucleated cell counts was performed using reference gene primer amplification. This table comes from immunoSEQ multiplex PCR, and its TCRdb copy is limited to in-frame clones, with some not included. That table gives V, J and clone size, and the DNA gave D and trimming. The sample shows a few hundred thousand clones, roughly nine tenths of them seen only once. The CDR3 is made up of 13 amino acids. With 7 bases removed from V and 9 bases from J, the gap between germline ends came to 13 bases. Germline CDR1 LNHDA, CDR2 SQIVND (reference sequence). The chain links TRBV19 to TRBJ1-6; D perhaps matches TRBD1 (5 bases). The sequencing input was peripheral blood. This TCR was sampled from a woman aged 18-29 years who had recovered from COVID-19. The CDR3 DNA sequence: TGTGCCAGTACCAACGGGACTCCTTCACCCCTCCACTTT. It yields the protein CASTNGTPSPLHF.